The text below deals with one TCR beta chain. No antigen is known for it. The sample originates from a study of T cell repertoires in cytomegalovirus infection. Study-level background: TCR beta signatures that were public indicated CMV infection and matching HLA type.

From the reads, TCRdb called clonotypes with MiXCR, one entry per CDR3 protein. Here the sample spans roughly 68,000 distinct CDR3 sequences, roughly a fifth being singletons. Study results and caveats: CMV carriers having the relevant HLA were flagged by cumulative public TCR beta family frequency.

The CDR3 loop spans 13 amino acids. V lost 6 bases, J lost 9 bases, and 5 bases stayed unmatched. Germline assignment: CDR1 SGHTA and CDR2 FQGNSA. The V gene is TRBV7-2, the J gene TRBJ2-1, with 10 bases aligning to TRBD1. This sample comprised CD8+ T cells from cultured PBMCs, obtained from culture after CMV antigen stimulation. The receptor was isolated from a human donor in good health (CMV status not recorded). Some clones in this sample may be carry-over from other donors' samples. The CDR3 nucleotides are TGTGCCAGCAGGACAGGGGGCTTGGGTGAGCAGTTCTTC. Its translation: CASRTGGLGEQFF.